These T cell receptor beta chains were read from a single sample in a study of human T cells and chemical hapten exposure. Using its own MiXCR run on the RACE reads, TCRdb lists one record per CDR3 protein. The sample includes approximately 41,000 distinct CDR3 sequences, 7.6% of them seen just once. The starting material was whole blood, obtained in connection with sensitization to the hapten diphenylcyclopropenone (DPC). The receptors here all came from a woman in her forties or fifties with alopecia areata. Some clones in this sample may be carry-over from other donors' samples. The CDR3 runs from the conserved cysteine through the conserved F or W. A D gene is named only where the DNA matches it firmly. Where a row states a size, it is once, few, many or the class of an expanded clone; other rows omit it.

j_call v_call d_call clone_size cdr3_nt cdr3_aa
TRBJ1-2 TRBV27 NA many TGTGCCAGCAGTTTAGGGGGGGCAGGGATCATCCCTAACTATGGCTACACCTTC CASSLGGAGIIPNYGYTF
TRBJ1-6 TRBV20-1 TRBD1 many TGCAGTGCTAGCACAGGGGTAGATCTGTCACCCCTCCACTTT CSASTGVDLSPLHF
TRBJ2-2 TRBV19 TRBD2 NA TGTGCCAGTAGGAACTTAGCGGGTCAAACCACAAACACCGGGGAGCTGTTTTTT CASRNLAGQTTNTGELFF
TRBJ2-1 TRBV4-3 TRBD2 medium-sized TGCGCCAGCAGCCAAGGACTAGCGGGCGCCCGCGAGCAGTTCTTC CASSQGLAGAREQFF
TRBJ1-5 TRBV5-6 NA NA TGTGCCAGCAGCTTTTCCGGGATGAGCGTTAATCAGCCCCAGCATTTT CASSFSGMSVNQPQHF
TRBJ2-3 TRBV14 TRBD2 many TGTGCCAGCAGCCAGTGGTCCGGGACTACCTACGGGGCAGATACGCAGTATTTT CASSQWSGTTYGADTQYF
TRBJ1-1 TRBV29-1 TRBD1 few TGCAGCGTTCTCAAACCGGGACAGACGAACACTGAAGCTTTCTTT CSVLKPGQTNTEAFF
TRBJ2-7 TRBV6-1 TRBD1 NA TGTACCAGCAGTGAACGTCGGGACAGTCGGTCCTTC CTSSERRDSRSF
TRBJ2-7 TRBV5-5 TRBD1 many TGTGCCAGCAGCTTCCCAGGGGGCAACGAGCAGTACTTC CASSFPGGNEQYF
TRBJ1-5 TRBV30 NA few TGTGCCTATTCCTCCGGGACACAAAATCAGCCCCAGCATTTT CAYSSGTQNQPQHF
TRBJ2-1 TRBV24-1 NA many TGTGCCACCAGTCTGGGTTGGGGTGAGCAGTTCTTC CATSLGWGEQFF
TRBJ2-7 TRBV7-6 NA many TGTGCCAGCAGCTTAGCGTTGGACCTGGGAGAGCAGTACTTC CASSLALDLGEQYF
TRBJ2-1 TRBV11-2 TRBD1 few TGTGCCAGCAGCCCCAGGGGGCTGAGCCTCTACAATGAGCAGTTCTTC CASSPRGLSLYNEQFF
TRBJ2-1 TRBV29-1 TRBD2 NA TGCAGCGCTGGGGCGGGAGATAATGGTGAGCAGTTCTTC CSAGAGDNGEQFF
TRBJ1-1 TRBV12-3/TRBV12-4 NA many TGTGCCAGCACCTCCAGGGACCCGAACACTGAAGCTTTCTTT CASTSRDPNTEAFF
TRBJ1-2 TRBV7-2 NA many TGTGCCAGCAGCTTAAGGGGGGCAGGCTTGGGCTACACCTTC CASSLRGAGLGYTF
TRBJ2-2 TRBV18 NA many TGTGCCAGCTCACCCTCAAAGGCGGGCAACACCGGGGAGCTGTTTTTT CASSPSKAGNTGELFF
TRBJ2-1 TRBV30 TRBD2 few TGTGCCTGGAGTGCCCTAGCGGGAGTCTACAATGAGCAGTTCTTC CAWSALAGVYNEQFF
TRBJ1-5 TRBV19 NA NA TGTGCCAGTAGTACGGGGGGAGGGAGTCAGCCCCAGCATTTT CASSTGGGSQPQHF
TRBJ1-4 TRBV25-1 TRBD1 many TGTGCCAGCAGTGAATTCGCAGGGGGTAATGAAAAACTGTTTTTT CASSEFAGGNEKLFF
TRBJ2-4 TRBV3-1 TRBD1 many TGTGCCAGCAGCCAGACCGGGACAGGGTGGAACATTCAGTACTTC CASSQTGTGWNIQYF
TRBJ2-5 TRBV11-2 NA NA TGTGCCAGCACCCCTGAAGAGCCTCAAGAGACCCAGTACTTC CASTPEEPQETQYF
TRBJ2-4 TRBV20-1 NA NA TGCAGTGCTAGACCGGACGGGAAAAACATTCAGTACTTC CSARPDGKNIQYF
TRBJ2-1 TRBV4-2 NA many TGTGCCAGCAGCCAAGATCACCGGGGGGCCCAGCAGTTCTTC CASSQDHRGAQQFF
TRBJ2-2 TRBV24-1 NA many TGTGCCACCAGGGGGGTTGAAGGGGAGCTGTTTTTT CATRGVEGELFF
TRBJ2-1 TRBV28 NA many TGTGCCAGCACTTCCCAGTGGGCTGAGCAGTTCTTC CASTSQWAEQFF
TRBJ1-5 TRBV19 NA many TGTGCCAGTAGTATAGGCGCCCAGCAGGGGCGAACTAGCAATCAGCCCCAGCATTTT CASSIGAQQGRTSNQPQHF
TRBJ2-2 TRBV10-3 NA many TGTGCCACGAGCAGAACCGGGGAGCTGTTTTTT CATSRTGELFF
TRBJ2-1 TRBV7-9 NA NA TGTGCCAGCAGCTCAAATAGCGGCGGTTACAATGAGCAGTTCTTC CASSSNSGGYNEQFF
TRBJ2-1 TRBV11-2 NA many TGTGCCAGCAGCTTCTTCGGGACTGTAGTGTACAATGAGCAGTTCTTC CASSFFGTVVYNEQFF
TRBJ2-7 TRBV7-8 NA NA TGTGCCAGCAGCCCTCCGCCCGGCGAGCAGTACTTC CASSPPPGEQYF
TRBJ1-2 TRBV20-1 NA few TGCAGTGCTAGAGATCTGGCCGGATCTGGCTACACCTTC CSARDLAGSGYTF
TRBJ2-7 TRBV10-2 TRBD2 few TGCGCCAGCAGTGAGTCGATAGGACTAGGAACCTACGAGCAGTACTTC CASSESIGLGTYEQYF
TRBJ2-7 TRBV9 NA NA TGTGCCAGCAGCGCCGGGACCTTGAGCTCCTACGAGCAGTACTTC CASSAGTLSSYEQYF
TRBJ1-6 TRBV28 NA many TGTGCCAGCAGTCCGGCCGGCTATAATTCACCCCTCCACTTT CASSPAGYNSPLHF
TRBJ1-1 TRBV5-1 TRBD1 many TGCGCCAGCAGCTTTGGACAGGGGGACTACACTGAAGCTTTCTTT CASSFGQGDYTEAFF
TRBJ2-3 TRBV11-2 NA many TGTGCCAGCAGCTTAGAAGGGGCAGATACGCAGTATTTT CASSLEGADTQYF
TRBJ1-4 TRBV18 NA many TGTGCCAGCTCACTACTTCCGGGAACCCCAACTAATGAAAAACTGTTTTTT CASSLLPGTPTNEKLFF
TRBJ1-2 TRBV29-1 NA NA TGCAGCGTTGAACCCAGAGGGGGAAGGGGCTATGGCTACACCTTC CSVEPRGGRGYGYTF
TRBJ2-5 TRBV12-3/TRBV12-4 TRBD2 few TGTGCCAGCAGTTTAAGAACAGCGGGAGAAGAGACCCAGTACTTC CASSLRTAGEETQYF
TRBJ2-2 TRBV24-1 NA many TGTGCCACCAGTGATTTCCCTCCGAACACCGGGGAGCTGTTTTTT CATSDFPPNTGELFF
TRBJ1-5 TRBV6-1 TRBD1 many TGTGCCAGCAGCAACGCCGGGACAGGAGATTATAGCAATCAGCCCCAGCATTTT CASSNAGTGDYSNQPQHF
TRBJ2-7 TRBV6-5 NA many TGTGCCAGCAGTTACCGGGACGGACCCTACGAGCAGTACTTC CASSYRDGPYEQYF
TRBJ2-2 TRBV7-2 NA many TGTGCCAGCAGCCCTAGCCTAGCCAACGCGAACACCGGGGAGCTGTTTTTT CASSPSLANANTGELFF
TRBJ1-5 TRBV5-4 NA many TGTGCCAGCAGCCCGGGGGACAATCAGCCCCAGCATTTT CASSPGDNQPQHF
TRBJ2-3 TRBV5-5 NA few TGTGCCAGCAGCGTGACTGCATCCACAGATACGCAGTATTTT CASSVTASTDTQYF
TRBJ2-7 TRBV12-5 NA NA TGTGCTAGTGGTACCCGGGACCTTTTGGAACACTTC CASGTRDLLEHF
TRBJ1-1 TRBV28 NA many TGTGCCAGCAACGGGCCTACTGAAGCTTTCTTT CASNGPTEAFF
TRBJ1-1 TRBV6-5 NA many TGTGCCAGCAGTTATACCCTAGGGGCTTTCTTT CASSYTLGAFF
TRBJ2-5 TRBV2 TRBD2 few TGTGCCAGCATCTGGACTAGCGGCGGAGAGACCCAGTACTTC CASIWTSGGETQYF
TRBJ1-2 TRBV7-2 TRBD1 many TGTGCCAGCAGCTCTGGGACAGGGGCCCTTTCTGGCTACACCTTC CASSSGTGALSGYTF
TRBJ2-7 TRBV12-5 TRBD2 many TGTGCTAGTGGTTTGGAGAGCGGGAGAGGCCACGAGCAGTACTTC CASGLESGRGHEQYF
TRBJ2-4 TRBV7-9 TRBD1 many TGTGCCAGCAGCTCGACAGGGGCCTTAGCCAAAAACATTCAGTACTTC CASSSTGALAKNIQYF
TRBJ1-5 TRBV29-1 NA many TGCAGCGTTGGGGGCAATCAGCCCCAGCATTTT CSVGGNQPQHF
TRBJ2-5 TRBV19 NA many TGTGCCAGTAGCCGCGGCAGGGACCAAGAGACCCAGTACTTC CASSRGRDQETQYF
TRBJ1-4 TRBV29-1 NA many TGCAGCGCCGGACGGGAGAGCGAAAAACTGTTTTTT CSAGRESEKLFF
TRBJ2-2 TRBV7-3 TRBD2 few TGTGCCAGCAGCTTACCCGGACTAGCGGGGACCGGGGAGCTGTTTTTT CASSLPGLAGTGELFF
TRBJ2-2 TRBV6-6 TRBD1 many TGTGCCAGCAGCGAGACAGGGGGGATCTCCGGGGAGCTGTTTTTT CASSETGGISGELFF
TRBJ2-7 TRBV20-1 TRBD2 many TGCAGTGCTAACCCTCCCCTAGCGGGAGGGCCGGGGGAGCAGTACTTC CSANPPLAGGPGEQYF
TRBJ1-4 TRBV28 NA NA TGTGCCAGCCTCGAGGGGCTTAATGAAAAACTGTTTTTT CASLEGLNEKLFF